One sample yielded the 16 T cell receptor beta chains listed below, sequenced in a study of shared clonotypes between healthy human individuals. Only in-frame clones appear in the TCRdb table, and some are missing; sequencing was by immunoSEQ multiplex PCR. The sample consists of about 1 million clones, under 80% of them appearing once. Sequencing input: memory CD4+ T cells sorted from blood. Subset of the sample: CD45RA-negative fraction. The receptors derive from a man between 18 and 29 years old in good health.

V usage is TRBV5-1 and J usage is TRBJ2-2; 7 positions agree with TRBD1. The J segment lost 5 bases and the V segment lost 4 bases, leaving 5 bases of the junction unmatched. Germline loops: CDR1 SGHRS, CDR2 YFSETQ. CDR3 length: 14 residues. The CDR3 loop is CASSRAGGTGELFF. CDR3 sequence (DNA): TGCGCCAGCAGCCGGGCAGGGGGAACCGGGGAGCTGTTTTTT.

V usage is TRBV7-9 and J usage is TRBJ1-1, with D possibly TRBD1 on 5 matching bases. Germline values: CDR1 SEHNR, CDR2 FQNEAQ (reference sequence). V was cut by 0 bases and J by 8 bases, with 13 bases left in between. CDR3 length: 14 amino acids. The CDR3 protein is CASSLASGTGEAFF. For the CDR3, the DNA is TGTGCCAGCAGCTTAGCGTCAGGGACTGGCGAAGCTTTCTTT. Filled out from reference TRBV7-9 and TRBJ1-1, the complete variable domain reads DTGVSQNPRHKITKRGQNVTFRCDPISEHNRLYWYRQTLGQGPEFLTYFQNEAQLEKSRLLSDRFSAERPKGSFSTLEIQRTEQGDSAMYLCASSLASGTGEAFFGQGTRLTVV.

The CDR3 DNA reads TGCGCCAGCACAGATCCGGGACAGGGCCCCTACGAGCAGTACTTC. This sequence encodes CASTDPGQGPYEQYF. The rearrangement uses TRBV10-2 and TRBJ2-7, with 9 positions matching TRBD1. Germline CDR1 and CDR2: WSHSY and SAAADI. V lost 7 bases and J lost 2; bases outside the gene matches: 9. The CDR3 runs to 15 residues.

This sequence joins TRBV28 and TRBJ2-7; D gene uncertain. This CDR3 comprises 13 residues. CDR1 is MDHEN, CDR2 SYDVKM, per germline. With 3 bases removed from V and 8 bases from J, the gap between germline ends came to 14 bases. The CDR3 region has the DNA TGTGCCAGCAGTTTGAGGCAGCTAACGAAGCAGTACTTC. This encodes CASSLRQLTKQYF.

This chain connects TRBV2 to TRBJ1-1; D may be TRBD1 (6 bases). Trimming shortened V by 6 bases and J by 0 bases, and 14 bases separated the two germline ends. Germline CDR1 reads SNHLY; CDR2 reads FYNNEI. The CDR3 consists of 15 residues. Here the CDR3 reads CASSKGGGMNTEAFF. Written as DNA, the CDR3 is TGTGCCAGCAGCAAAGGGGGGGGAATGAACACTGAAGCTTTCTTT.

The CDR3 is CASSLPSDRGGNYGYTF. Here the CDR3 DNA reads TGCGCCAGCAGCTTGCCTTCGGACAGGGGAGGTAACTATGGCTACACCTTC. The chain has TRBV5-1 and TRBJ1-2, with TRBD1 matching 9 bases. CDR1 is SGHRS, CDR2 YFSETQ, per germline. Trimming removed 1 base from V and 1 base from J; junction bases left unmatched: 8. This CDR3 has 17 residues.

Comments on this clone: This may come from a read error, since a much larger clone is one base off. Other nucleotide sequences from this sample produce the same CDR3. The chain joins TRBV7-2 to TRBJ2-3; 12 bases are a match to TRBD2. Germline assignment: CDR1 SGHTA and CDR2 FQGNSA. The CDR3 spans 14 residues. With 4 bases clipped from V and 5 bases from J, the junction kept 1 base outside the gene matches. The CDR3 here is CASSSGLAGDTQYF. The CDR3 DNA reads as TGTGCCAGCAGCTCGGGACTAGCGGGAGATACGCAGTATTTT.

This rearrangement joins TRBV19 to TRBJ2-5; a possible D gene is TRBD1 (5 bases). The CDR3 has 13 amino acids. Germline CDR1 and CDR2: LNHDA and SQIVND (reference sequence). V lost 6 bases, J lost 1 base, and 9 bases lay in between. CDR3 residues: CASRNRPQETQYF. The CDR3 DNA reads as TGTGCCAGTAGAAACAGGCCCCAAGAGACCCAGTACTTC.

This chain connects TRBV6-1 to TRBJ1-4; possibly TRBD1 for D (6 bases). Germline CDR1 MNHNS, CDR2 SASEGT. This CDR3 has 14 residues. Between the trimmed V and J ends, which lost 3 bases and 8 bases, there was a span of 13 bases. Here the CDR3 DNA reads TGTGCCAGCAGTGACCGGCAGGGGCGAGAAAAACTGTTTTTT. Translated, it gives CASSDRQGREKLFF.

Of note for this clone: The sample holds other DNA sequences that translate to the same CDR3. The J gene is TRBJ1-1, the V gene TRBV6-1; D is undetermined. Looked up from germline, CDR1 is MNHNS and CDR2 is SASEGT. Trimming stripped 3 bases from V and 1 base from J, with 6 bases between. The CDR3 has 13 residues. The CDR3 here is CASSEGRNTEAFF. The CDR3 region has the DNA TGTGCCAGCAGTGAGGGGAGGAACACTGAAGCTTTCTTT.

About this clone: This may arise from a read error, as a much more abundant clone is one base away. Other DNA sequences from this sample encode an identical CDR3 as well. The chain carries TRBV6-6 and TRBJ2-5, with D unclear. The CDR3 contains 11 residues. Trimming stripped 6 bases from V and 2 bases from J, with 4 bases between. CDR1 is MNHNY, CDR2 SVGAGI, per germline (reference sequence). CDR3 protein: CASSRQETQYF. The CDR3 DNA reads TGTGCCAGCAGCAGACAAGAGACCCAGTACTTC.

As concerns this clone: Other DNA sequences of this sample code for an identical CDR3. This chain links TRBV19 with TRBJ1-1; a weak D match, TRBD1 (5 bases). V gave up 4 bases and J gave up 3 bases, with 12 bases separating them. Looked up from germline, CDR1 is LNHDA and CDR2 is SQIVND (reference sequence). The CDR3 spans 14 residues. This CDR3 reads CASSTQGGDTEAFF. CDR3 bases: TGTGCCAGTAGTACTCAAGGAGGGGACACTGAAGCTTTCTTT.

This clone was counted between two and nine times. The rearrangement uses TRBV7-2 and TRBJ1-1, with D hard to call. CDR3 length equals 12 residues. Germline-derived CDR1 and CDR2 are SGHTA and FQGNSA. V lost 5 bases to trimming and J lost 1 base, with 5 bases between them. CDR3 DNA: TGTGCCAGCAGCGGGAGGAACACTGAAGCTTTCTTT. It specifies CASSGRNTEAFF.

A few counts support this clone. This rearrangement joins TRBV5-1 to TRBJ1-2, with D perhaps TRBD1 (6 bases). The CDR3 totals 15 residues. V was clipped by 4 bases and J by 4 bases, with 17 bases between them. Germline CDR1 and CDR2: SGHRS and YFSETQ. Here the CDR3 reads CASSPGGEGLYGYTF. The CDR3 region has the DNA TGCGCCAGCAGCCCGGGGGGCGAGGGACTCTATGGCTACACCTTC. Full variable domain (remainder filled in from reference TRBV5-1 and TRBJ1-2): KAGVTQTPRYLIKTRGQQVTLSCSPISGHRSVSWYQQTPGQGLQFLFEYFSETQRNKGNFPGRFSGRQFSNSRSEMNVSTLELGDSALYLCASSPGGEGLYGYTFGSGTRLTVV.

V usage is TRBV7-3 and J usage is TRBJ2-5, with 12 positions matching TRBD2. V lost 6 bases, J lost 9 bases, and 5 bases stayed unmatched. This CDR3 has 13 residues. The germline gives CDR1 SGHTA, CDR2 FQGTGA. The CDR3 is CASSPTSGGPQYF. In DNA, the CDR3 is TGTGCCAGCAGTCCGACTAGCGGGGGCCCCCAGTACTTC.

The rearrangement joins TRBV18 to TRBJ1-2; D not certain. CDR1 is KGHSH and CDR2 is LQKENI in the germline V gene. This CDR3 has 15 residues. Trimming took 2 bases from V and 4 from J, leaving 14 bases between them. Here the CDR3 DNA reads TGTGCCAGCTCACCAGGGCAGGAGCCAGCCTATGGCTACACCTTC. Residues: CASSPGQEPAYGYTF. The complete variable domain, with remaining parts taken from reference TRBV18 and TRBJ1-2, reads NAGVMQNPRHLVRRRGQEARLRCSPMKGHSHVYWYRQLPEEGLKFMVYLQKENIIDESGMPKERFSAEFPKEGPSILRIQQVVRGDSAAYFCASSPGQEPAYGYTFGSGTRLTVV.